Shown below are 14 T cell receptor beta chains from a single sample sequenced in a study of blood T cell repertoires in COVID-19. Only in-frame clones appear in the TCRdb table, and some are missing; sequencing was by immunoSEQ multiplex PCR. In the table there are hundreds of thousands of clones, roughly 90% of which are singletons. The specimen was peripheral blood. The receptor source for this set is a young man with COVID-19, enrolled during active disease.

V and J are TRBV10-3 and TRBJ2-7; D is ambiguous. V was pared by 10 bases and J by 4 bases, with 20 bases between. CDR3 length equals 14 residues. Germline CDR1 is ENHRY and CDR2 is SYGVKD. The CDR3 DNA is TGTGCCACCACCGCGGAGCCCCAGACTTACGAGCAGTACTTC. Translated, it gives CATTAEPQTYEQYF.

This clone has more than one count but fewer than ten. This sequence joins TRBV7-2 and TRBJ1-1; TRBD1 is a possible D gene (5 bases). Germline V gene data show CDR1 as SGHTA and CDR2 as FQGNSA. The CDR3 is 13 residues long. V was shortened by 8 bases and J by 10 bases, with 20 bases between the two germline ends. This CDR3 is CASQPYLTDRAFF. As DNA, the CDR3 is TGTGCCAGCCAGCCATATCTGACAGATAGAGCTTTCTTT.

The genes are TRBV4-1 and TRBJ2-7; 12 nucleotides agree with TRBD2. Germline CDR1 is MGHRA and CDR2 is YSYEKL. With 4 bases clipped from V and 6 bases from J, the junction kept 4 bases outside the gene matches. The CDR3 sequence is 14 residues long. The CDR3 region has the DNA TGCGCCAGCAGCCTACCGGGACTAGCGGGCGAGCAGTACTTC. This sequence encodes CASSLPGLAGEQYF.

The genes are TRBV24-1 and TRBJ2-3; a weak D match, TRBD2 (5 bases). Germline V lookup: CDR1 KGHDR, CDR2 SFDVKD. This CDR3 comprises 16 residues. The V gene lost 0 bases and the J gene lost 4 bases, with 13 bases spanning the gap. CDR3 protein: CATSDLRRGGSDTQYF. The CDR3 nucleotides read TGTGCCACCAGTGATTTGCGCCGGGGTGGCTCAGATACGCAGTATTTT.

This clone has only one observation. The chain combines TRBV30 with TRBJ1-5, with D uncertain. Germline V gives CDR1 GTSNPN, CDR2 SVGIG (reference sequence). CDR3 size: 13 residues. The ends were cut back, 0 bases at V and 7 bases at J, with 10 bases in the middle. The CDR3 DNA is TGTGCCTGGAGTGTCCGGGATGGACAGCCCCAGCATTTT. It specifies CAWSVRDGQPQHF.

The chain employs TRBV7-9 and TRBJ2-5; D call uncertain. V lost 6 bases and J lost 2, with 19 bases in between. This CDR3 has 16 residues. Germline assignment: CDR1 SEHNR and CDR2 FQNEAQ (reference sequence). CDR3 bases: TGTGCCAGCAGAAACCAGGTCCTTTCCTCTCAAGAGACCCAGTACTTC. Encoded protein: CASRNQVLSSQETQYF.

The table lists this clone with a few counts. This chain joins TRBV6-1 and TRBJ1-2, with no clear D. The CDR3 is 13 residues long. Germline V gives CDR1 MNHNS, CDR2 SASEGT. V shed 3 bases and J shed 3 bases, with 8 bases lying between them. CDR3 residues: CASSDSHDYGYTF. Written as DNA, the CDR3 is TGTGCCAGCAGTGACAGTCACGACTATGGCTACACCTTC.

The chain links TRBV3-1 (or the pseudogene TRBV3-2) to TRBJ2-3; 8 bases align to TRBD2. The CDR3 covers 17 residues. J lost 0 bases, V lost 0 bases, and 5 bases had no gene match. Germline V gene data show CDR1 as LGHDT and CDR2 as YNNKEL (reference sequence). The CDR3 DNA reads as TGTGCCAGCAGCCAAGATCCCCCGGGGGGGAGCACAGATACGCAGTATTTT. Its protein is CASSQDPPGGSTDTQYF.

The CDR3 region is CASSWRQGDGYTF. The CDR3, as DNA: TGCGCCAGCAGCTGGAGACAGGGTGACGGCTACACCTTC. The J gene is TRBJ1-2, the V gene TRBV5-1; 7 nucleotides align to TRBD1. The junction had 7 bases not matched to a gene; V was cut back by 3 bases and J by 8 bases. Germline-derived CDR1 and CDR2 are SGHRS and YFSETQ. The CDR3 is 13 amino acids. Full variable domain (rest looked up from reference TRBV5-1 and TRBJ1-2): KAGVTQTPRYLIKTRGQQVTLSCSPISGHRSVSWYQQTPGQGLQFLFEYFSETQRNKGNFPGRFSGRQFSNSRSEMNVSTLELGDSALYLCASSWRQGDGYTFGSGTRLTVV.

The chain is built from TRBV5-5 and TRBJ1-2; 10 positions agree with TRBD1. CDR3 length equals 14 residues. Trimming removed 3 bases from V and 6 bases from J; junction bases left unmatched: 5. The V gene's germline CDR1 is SGHKS and CDR2 YYEKEE (reference sequence). CDR3 DNA: TGTGCCAGCAGCTCCGGGACAGGGGTTCATGGCTACACCTTC. It is translated as CASSSGTGVHGYTF.

The genes are TRBV10-3 and TRBJ1-3, with TRBD1 as a possible D gene (5 bases). Trimming took off 0 bases at V and 7 bases at J, with 13 bases between the two ends. The CDR3 length is 15 residues. Per germline, CDR1 ENHRY and CDR2 SYGVKD. This CDR3 reads CAISESSSGRNTIYF. The CDR3 region has the DNA TGTGCCATCAGTGAGTCGTCGTCAGGGAGGAACACCATATATTTT.

The V gene is TRBV28, the J gene TRBJ2-7; TRBD2 matches at 10 bases. Germline CDR1 and CDR2: MDHEN and SYDVKM. The CDR3 runs to 14 residues. Unmatched junction bases numbered 6, after V lost 5 bases and J lost 5 bases. In DNA form, the CDR3 reads TGTGCCAGCAGTGCCCCGGGACTAGCGAACGAGCAGTACTTC. It is translated as CASSAPGLANEQYF. Using reference TRBV28 and TRBJ2-7 for the parts outside the CDR3, the full variable domain is DVKVTQSSRYLVKRTGEKVFLECVQDMDHENMFWYRQDPGLGLRLIYFSYDVKMKEKGDIPEGYSVSREKKERFSLILESASTNQTSMYLCASSAPGLANEQYFGPGTRLTVT.

The genes are TRBV11-3 and TRBJ2-1; 11 bases align to TRBD2. Trimming at V came to 3 bases and at J to 3 bases, leaving 7 bases not matched to a gene. The CDR3 totals 17 residues. Germline V gives CDR1 SGHNT, CDR2 YENEEA. Here the CDR3 reads CASSFFLAGGHYNEQFF. In DNA form, the CDR3 reads TGTGCCAGCAGCTTTTTTCTAGCGGGAGGCCACTACAATGAGCAGTTCTTC.

The rearrangement joins TRBV7-2 to TRBJ1-5; 7 positions match TRBD1. V dropped 2 bases and J dropped 6; count of bases not matched to a gene: 7. Germline CDR1 is SGHTA and CDR2 is FQGNSA. The CDR3 has 15 amino acids. The CDR3 DNA reads as TGTGCCAGCAGCTTAAGCAGGGGGTCTGGTCAGCCCCAGCATTTT. It codes for CASSLSRGSGQPQHF.